This paragraph covers one T cell receptor beta chain sequence. Antigen specificity is unknown. CDR1 and CDR2 from the germline V gene are LNHDA and SQIVND (reference sequence). This CDR3 spans 13 amino acids. The J segment lost 7 bases and the V segment lost 5 bases, leaving 3 bases of the junction unmatched. The data belong to a study of CD4 T cells in relation to SARS-CoV-2 and coronaviruses. Sequencing was performed with immunoSEQ multiplex PCR; in TCRdb, only in-frame clones are kept and a portion is missing. The profile shows tens of thousands of clones, more than 60% of them singletons. 80,000 to 100,000 naive or memory CD4+ cells were cultured with CEF peptides for about 10 days.

Sequencing was done on a sample of memory CD4+ T cells from PBMCs, cultured in vitro. The TCR was taken from an adult with COVID-19. The chain has TRBV19 and TRBJ2-1, with TRBD1 identical over 9 bases. The CDR3 nucleotides read TGTGCCAGTAGTGATGACAGGGGGAATGAGCAGTTCTTC. It yields the protein CASSDDRGNEQFF. Complete variable domain (other parts from reference TRBV19 and TRBJ2-1): DGGITQSPKYLFRKEGQNVTLSCEQNLNHDAMYWYRQDPGQGLRLIYYSQIVNDFQKGDIAEGYSVSREKKESFPLTVTSAQKNPTAFYLCASSDDRGNEQFFGPGTRLTVL.